This record concerns one TCR beta chain sequence. Antigen unknown. The record originates from a study of cytomegalovirus exposure and HLA in healthy donors. CDR1 is SEHNR and CDR2 is FQNEAQ in the germline V gene (reference sequence). The CDR3 contains 14 residues. V lost 5 bases, J lost 3 bases, and 7 bases stayed unmatched. General study results and limits: Some public TCRs appeared in many individuals, while most sequences were rare.

Profiling relied on immunoSEQ multiplex PCR, and the TCRdb table lists in-frame clones only, not all of them. The data contain 150,000 to 200,000 clones, about four fifths of them singletons. The genes are TRBV7-9 and TRBJ2-7, with 7 bases that match TRBD2. Input material: PBMCs. The sequence was obtained from a woman aged 18-29 years in good health and CMV-seropositive. CDR3 sequence: CASSTTTSLYEQYF. Written as DNA, the CDR3 is TGTGCCAGCAGCACCACGACTAGCCTCTACGAGCAGTACTTC.